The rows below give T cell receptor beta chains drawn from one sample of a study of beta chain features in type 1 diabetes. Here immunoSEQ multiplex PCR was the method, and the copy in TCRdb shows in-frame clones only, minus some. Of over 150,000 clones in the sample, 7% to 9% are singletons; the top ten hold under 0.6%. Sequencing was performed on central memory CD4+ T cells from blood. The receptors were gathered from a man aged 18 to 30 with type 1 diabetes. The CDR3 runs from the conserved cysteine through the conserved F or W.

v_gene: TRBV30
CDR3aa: CAWSVLRGGSYEQYF

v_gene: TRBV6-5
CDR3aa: CASSPPGTAQYF

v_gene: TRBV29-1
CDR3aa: CSVDGLYEQFF

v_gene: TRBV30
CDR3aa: CAWSMPGGPGEQYF

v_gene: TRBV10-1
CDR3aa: CASSERSNQPQHF

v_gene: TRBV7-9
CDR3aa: CASSSGQGSSPLHF

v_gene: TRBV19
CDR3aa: CASSIAQRGADQYF

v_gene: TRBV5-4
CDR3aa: CASSDRTSLGELFF

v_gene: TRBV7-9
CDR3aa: CASSLRPGGYTF

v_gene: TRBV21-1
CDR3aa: CASSKGRVEKETQYF

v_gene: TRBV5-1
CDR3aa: CASSQGQRYEQYF

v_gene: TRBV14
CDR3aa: CASSRGLGHRGNTIYF

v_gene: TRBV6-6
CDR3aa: CASNRDRGASTDTQYF

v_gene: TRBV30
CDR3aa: CAWSVSGDNQPQHF

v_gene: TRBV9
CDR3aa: CASSVAGNKETQYF

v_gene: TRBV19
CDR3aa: CASSISRFEQFF

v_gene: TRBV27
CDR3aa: CASSLGRNSPLHF

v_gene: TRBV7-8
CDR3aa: CASSETGWSPEAFF

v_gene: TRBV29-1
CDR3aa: CSVGGPRGTYEQYF

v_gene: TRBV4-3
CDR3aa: CASSQGRMGRRAAEAFF

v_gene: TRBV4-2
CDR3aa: CASSQDGGDEQYF